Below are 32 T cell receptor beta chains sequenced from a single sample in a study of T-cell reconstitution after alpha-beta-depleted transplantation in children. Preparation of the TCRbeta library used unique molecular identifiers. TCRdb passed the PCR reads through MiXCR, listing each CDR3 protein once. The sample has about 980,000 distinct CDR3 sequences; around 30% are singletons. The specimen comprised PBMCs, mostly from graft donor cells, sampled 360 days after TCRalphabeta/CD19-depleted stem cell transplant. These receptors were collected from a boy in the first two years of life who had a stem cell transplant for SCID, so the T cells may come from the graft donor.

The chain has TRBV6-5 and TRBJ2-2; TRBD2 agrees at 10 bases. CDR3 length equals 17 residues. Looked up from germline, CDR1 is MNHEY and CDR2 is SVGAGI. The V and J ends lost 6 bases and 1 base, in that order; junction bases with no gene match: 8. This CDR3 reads CASSYRRLAGNTGELFF. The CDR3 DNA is TGTGCCAGCAGCTACCGTCGACTAGCGGGGAACACCGGGGAGCTGTTTTTT.

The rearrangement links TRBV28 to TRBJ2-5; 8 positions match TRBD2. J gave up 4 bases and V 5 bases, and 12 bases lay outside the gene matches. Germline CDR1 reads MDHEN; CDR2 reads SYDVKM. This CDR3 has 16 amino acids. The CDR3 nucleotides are TGTGCCAGCAGTGGGGGTGCCGGACTAGCAGCAGAGACCCAGTACTTC. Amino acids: CASSGGAGLAAETQYF. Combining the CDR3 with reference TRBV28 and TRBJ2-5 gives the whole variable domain DVKVTQSSRYLVKRTGEKVFLECVQDMDHENMFWYRQDPGLGLRLIYFSYDVKMKEKGDIPEGYSVSREKKERFSLILESASTNQTSMYLCASSGGAGLAAETQYFGPGTRLLVL.

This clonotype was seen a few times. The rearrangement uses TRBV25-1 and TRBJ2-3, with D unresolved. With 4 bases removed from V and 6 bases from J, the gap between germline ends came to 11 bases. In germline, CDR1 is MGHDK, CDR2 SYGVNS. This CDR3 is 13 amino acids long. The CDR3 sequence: CASSGPMGDTQYF. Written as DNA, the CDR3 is TGTGCCAGCAGTGGCCCAATGGGGGATACGCAGTATTTT.

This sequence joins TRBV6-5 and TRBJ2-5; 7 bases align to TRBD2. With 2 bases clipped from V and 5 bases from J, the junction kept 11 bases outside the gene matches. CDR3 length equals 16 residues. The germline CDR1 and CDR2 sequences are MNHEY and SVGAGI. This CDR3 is CASSYEGRGSKETQYF. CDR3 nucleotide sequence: TGTGCCAGCAGTTACGAGGGGCGGGGGAGTAAGGAGACCCAGTACTTC.

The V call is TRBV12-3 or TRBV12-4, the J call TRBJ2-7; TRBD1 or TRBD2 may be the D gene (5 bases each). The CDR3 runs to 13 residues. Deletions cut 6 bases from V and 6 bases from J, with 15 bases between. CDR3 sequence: CASSSGTLPEQYF. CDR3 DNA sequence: TGTGCCAGCAGCTCCGGGACGCTACCCGAGCAGTACTTC.

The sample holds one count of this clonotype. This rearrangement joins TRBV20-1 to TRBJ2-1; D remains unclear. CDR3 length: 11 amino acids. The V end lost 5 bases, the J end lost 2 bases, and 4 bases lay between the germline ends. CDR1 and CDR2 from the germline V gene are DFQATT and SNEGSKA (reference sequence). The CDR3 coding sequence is TGCAGTGCTGACACCTACAATGAGCAGTTCTTC. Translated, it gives CSADTYNEQFF.

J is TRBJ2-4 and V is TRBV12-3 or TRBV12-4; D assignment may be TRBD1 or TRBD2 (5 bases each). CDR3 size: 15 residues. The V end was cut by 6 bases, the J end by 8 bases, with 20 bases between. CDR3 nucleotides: TGTGCCAGCAGCCCCCTAGCAGGGAACACGGACATTCAGTACTTC. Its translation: CASSPLAGNTDIQYF.

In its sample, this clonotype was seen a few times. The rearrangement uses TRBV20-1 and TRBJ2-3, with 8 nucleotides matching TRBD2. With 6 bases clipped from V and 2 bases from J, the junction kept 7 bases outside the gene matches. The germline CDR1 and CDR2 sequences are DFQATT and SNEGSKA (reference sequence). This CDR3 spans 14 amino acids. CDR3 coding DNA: TGCAGTGCCCCCCGGGAGGGACCCACAGATACGCAGTATTTT. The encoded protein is CSAPREGPTDTQYF.

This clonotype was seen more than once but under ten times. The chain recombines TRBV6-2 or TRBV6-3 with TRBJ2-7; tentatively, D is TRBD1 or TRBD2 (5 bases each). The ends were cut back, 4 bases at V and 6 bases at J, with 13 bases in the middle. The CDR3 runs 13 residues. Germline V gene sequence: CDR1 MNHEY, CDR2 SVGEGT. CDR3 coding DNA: TGTGCCAGCAGTTGGGGGAGCGGCGGCGAGCAGTACTTC. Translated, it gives CASSWGSGGEQYF.

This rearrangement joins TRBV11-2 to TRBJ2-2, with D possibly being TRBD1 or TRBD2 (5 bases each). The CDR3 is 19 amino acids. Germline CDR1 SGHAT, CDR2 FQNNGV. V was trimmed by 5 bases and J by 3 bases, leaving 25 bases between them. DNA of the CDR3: TGTGCCAGCAGCCCCCACCGGTTGGGGCTGACTATGGACACCGGGGAGCTGTTTTTT. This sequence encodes CASSPHRLGLTMDTGELFF.

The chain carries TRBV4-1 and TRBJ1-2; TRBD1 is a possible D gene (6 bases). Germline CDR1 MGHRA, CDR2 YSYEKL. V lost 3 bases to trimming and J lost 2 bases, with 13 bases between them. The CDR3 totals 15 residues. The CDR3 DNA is TGCGCCAGCAGCCAGGAGGACAGTGTCAACTATGGCTACACCTTC. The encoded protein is CASSQEDSVNYGYTF.

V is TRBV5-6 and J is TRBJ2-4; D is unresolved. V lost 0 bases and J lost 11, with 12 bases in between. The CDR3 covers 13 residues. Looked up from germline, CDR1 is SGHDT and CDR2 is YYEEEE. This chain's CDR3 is CASSLGGSQVQYF. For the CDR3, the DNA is TGTGCCAGCAGCTTGGGAGGTTCGCAGGTTCAGTACTTC.

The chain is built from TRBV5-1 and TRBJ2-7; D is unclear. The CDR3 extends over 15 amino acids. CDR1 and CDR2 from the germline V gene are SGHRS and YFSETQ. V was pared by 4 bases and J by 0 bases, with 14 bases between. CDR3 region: CASSPVGRPSYEQYF. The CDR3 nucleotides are TGCGCCAGCAGCCCGGTTGGGCGTCCCTCCTACGAGCAGTACTTC.

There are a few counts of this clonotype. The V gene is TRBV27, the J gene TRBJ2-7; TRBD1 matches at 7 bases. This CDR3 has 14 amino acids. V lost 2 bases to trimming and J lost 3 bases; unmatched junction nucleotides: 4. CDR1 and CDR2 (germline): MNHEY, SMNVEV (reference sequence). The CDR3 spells CASSLRGQIYEQYF. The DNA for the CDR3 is TGTGCCAGCAGTTTAAGGGGACAGATCTACGAGCAGTACTTC.

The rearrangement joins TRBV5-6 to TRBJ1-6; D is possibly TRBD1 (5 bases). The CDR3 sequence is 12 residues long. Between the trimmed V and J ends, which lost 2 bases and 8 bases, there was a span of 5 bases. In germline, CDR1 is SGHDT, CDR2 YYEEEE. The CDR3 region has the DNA TGTGCCAGCAGCTTACAGGATTCACCCCTCCACTTT. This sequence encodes CASSLQDSPLHF.

DNA of the CDR3: TGTGCCAGCAGTTTAGGGTGGGGGAGCTCCTACGAGCAGTACTTC. Encoded protein: CASSLGWGSSYEQYF. This chain links TRBV12-3 or TRBV12-4 with TRBJ2-7; D assignment may be TRBD1 or TRBD2 (5 bases each). V was trimmed by 1 base and J by 0 bases, leaving 10 bases between them. The CDR3 totals 15 residues.

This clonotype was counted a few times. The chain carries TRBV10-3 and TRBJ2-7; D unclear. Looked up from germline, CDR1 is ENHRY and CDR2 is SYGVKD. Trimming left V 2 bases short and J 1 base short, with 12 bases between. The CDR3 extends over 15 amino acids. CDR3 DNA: TGTGCCATCAGTGAGCCCCTATGGGCGTCCTACGAGCAGTACTTC. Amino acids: CAISEPLWASYEQYF.

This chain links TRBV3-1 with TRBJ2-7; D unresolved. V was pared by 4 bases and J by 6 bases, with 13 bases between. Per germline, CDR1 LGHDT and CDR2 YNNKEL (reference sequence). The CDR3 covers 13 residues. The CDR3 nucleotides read TGTGCCAGCAGCCTCCTCAAGGGCGGCGAGCAGTACTTC. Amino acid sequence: CASSLLKGGEQYF.

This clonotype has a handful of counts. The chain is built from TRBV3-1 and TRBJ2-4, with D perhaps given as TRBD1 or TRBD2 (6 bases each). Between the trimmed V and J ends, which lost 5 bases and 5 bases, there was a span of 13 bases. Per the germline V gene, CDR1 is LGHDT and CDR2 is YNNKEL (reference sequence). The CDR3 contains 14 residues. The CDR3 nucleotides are TGTGCCAGCAGCACGGGGGCAGGCCAAAACATTCAGTACTTC. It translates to CASSTGAGQNIQYF.

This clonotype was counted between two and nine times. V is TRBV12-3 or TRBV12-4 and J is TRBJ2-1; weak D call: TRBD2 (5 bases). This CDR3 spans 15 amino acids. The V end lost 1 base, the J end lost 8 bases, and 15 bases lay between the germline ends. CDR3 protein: CASSLGGIRRDEQFF. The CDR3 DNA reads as TGTGCCAGCAGTTTAGGAGGGATAAGAAGGGATGAGCAGTTCTTC.

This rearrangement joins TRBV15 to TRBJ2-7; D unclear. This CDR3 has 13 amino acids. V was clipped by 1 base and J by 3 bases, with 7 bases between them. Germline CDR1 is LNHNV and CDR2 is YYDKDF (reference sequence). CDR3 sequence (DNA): TGTGCCACCAGCAGAGTCCTCGACTACGAGCAGTACTTC. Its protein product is CATSRVLDYEQYF.

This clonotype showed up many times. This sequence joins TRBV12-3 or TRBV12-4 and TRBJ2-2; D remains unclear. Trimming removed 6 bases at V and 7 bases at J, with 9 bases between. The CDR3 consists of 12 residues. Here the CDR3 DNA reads TGTGCCAGCAGCTTGCCAGGCGGGGAGCTGTTTTTT. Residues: CASSLPGGELFF.

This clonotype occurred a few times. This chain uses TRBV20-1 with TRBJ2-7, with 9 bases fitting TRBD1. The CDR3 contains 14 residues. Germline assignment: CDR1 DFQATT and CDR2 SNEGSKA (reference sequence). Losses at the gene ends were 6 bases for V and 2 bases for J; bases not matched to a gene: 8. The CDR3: CSAIGQGTTYEQYF. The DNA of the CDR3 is TGCAGTGCAATCGGACAGGGGACGACCTACGAGCAGTACTTC.

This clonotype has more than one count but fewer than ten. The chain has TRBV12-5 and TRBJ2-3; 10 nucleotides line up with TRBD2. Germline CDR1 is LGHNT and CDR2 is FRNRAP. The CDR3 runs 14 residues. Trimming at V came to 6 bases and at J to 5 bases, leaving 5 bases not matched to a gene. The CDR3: CASGPSGGGDTQYF. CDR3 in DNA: TGTGCTAGTGGCCCTAGCGGGGGCGGAGATACGCAGTATTTT.

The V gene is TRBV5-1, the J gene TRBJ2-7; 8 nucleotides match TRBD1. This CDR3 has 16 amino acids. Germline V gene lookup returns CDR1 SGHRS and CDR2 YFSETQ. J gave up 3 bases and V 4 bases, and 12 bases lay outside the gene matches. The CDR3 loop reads CASSLHPTGVNYEQYF. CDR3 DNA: TGCGCCAGCAGCCTTCACCCGACAGGGGTGAACTACGAGCAGTACTTC.

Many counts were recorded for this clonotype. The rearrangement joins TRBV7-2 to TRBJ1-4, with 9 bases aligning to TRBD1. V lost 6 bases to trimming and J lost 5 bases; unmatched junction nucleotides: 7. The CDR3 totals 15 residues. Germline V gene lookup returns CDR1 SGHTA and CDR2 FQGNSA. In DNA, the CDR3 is TGTGCCAGCAGTTTCCCGGGACAGGGAAATGAAAAACTGTTTTTT. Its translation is CASSFPGQGNEKLFF.

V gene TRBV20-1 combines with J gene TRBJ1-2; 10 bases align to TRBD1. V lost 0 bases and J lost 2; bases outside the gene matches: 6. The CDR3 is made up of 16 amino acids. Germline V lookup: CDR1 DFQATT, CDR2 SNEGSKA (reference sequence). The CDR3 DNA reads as TGCAGTGCTAGAGATATCGGGACAGGGGTAAACTATGGCTACACCTTC. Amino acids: CSARDIGTGVNYGYTF.

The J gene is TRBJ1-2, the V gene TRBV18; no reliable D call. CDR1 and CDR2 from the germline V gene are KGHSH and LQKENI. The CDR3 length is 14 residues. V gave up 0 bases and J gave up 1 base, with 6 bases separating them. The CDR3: CASSPPALNYGYTF. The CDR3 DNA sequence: TGTGCCAGCTCACCACCGGCCCTTAACTATGGCTACACCTTC.

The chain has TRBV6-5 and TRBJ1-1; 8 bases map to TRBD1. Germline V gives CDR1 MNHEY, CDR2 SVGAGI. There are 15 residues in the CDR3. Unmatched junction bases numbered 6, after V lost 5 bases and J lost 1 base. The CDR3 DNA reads TGTGCCAGCAGTACTCCCGGGACAGGGAACACTGAAGCTTTCTTT. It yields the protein CASSTPGTGNTEAFF.

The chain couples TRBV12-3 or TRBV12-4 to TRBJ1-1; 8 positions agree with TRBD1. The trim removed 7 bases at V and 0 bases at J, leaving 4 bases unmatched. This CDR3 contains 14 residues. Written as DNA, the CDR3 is TGTGCCAGCAACATGGGACAGGTGAACACTGAAGCTTTCTTT. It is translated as CASNMGQVNTEAFF.

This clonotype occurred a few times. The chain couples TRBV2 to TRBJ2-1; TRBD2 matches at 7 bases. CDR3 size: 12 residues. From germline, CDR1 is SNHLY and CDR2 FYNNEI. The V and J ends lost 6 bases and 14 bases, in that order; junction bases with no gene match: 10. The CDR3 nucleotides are TGTGCCAGCAGGTCTGTGGGAGGGGTGAAGTTCTTC. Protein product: CASRSVGGVKFF.

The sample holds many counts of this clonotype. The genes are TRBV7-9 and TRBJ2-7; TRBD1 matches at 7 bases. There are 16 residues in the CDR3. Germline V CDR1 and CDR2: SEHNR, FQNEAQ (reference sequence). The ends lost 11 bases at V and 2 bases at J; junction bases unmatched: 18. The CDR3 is CAPGEMNRDSPYEQYF. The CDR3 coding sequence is TGTGCCCCCGGCGAAATGAATAGGGACAGCCCCTACGAGCAGTACTTC.